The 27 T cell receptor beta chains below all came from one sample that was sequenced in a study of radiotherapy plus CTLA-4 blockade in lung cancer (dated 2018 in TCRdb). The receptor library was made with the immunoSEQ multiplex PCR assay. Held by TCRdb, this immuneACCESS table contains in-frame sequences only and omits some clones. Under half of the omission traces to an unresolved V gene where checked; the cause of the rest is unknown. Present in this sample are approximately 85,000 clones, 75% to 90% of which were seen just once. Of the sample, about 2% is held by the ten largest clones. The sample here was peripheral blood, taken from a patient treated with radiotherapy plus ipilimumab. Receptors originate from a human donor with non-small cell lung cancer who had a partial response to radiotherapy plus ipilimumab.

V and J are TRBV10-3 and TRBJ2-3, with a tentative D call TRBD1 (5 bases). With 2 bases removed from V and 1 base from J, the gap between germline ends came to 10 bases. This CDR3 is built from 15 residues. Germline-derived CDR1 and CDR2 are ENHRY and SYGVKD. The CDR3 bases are TGTGCCATCAGTGAGGGGGCAGGTGGCACAGATACGCAGTATTTT. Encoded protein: CAISEGAGGTDTQYF.

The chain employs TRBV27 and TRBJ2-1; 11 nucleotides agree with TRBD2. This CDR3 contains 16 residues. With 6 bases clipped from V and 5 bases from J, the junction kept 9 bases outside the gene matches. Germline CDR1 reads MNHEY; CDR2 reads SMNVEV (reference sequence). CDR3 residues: CASSLRPGLADNEQFF. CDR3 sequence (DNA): TGTGCCAGCAGCCTTCGACCGGGACTAGCGGACAATGAGCAGTTCTTC.

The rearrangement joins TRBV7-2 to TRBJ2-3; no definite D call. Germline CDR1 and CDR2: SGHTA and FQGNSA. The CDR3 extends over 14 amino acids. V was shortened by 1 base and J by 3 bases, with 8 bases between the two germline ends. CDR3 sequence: CASSLVPQTDTQYF. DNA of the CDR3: TGTGCCAGCAGCTTAGTCCCCCAAACAGATACGCAGTATTTT.

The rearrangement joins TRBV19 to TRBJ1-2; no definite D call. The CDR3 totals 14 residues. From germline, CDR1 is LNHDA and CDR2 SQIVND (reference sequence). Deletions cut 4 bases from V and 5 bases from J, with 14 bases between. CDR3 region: CASSTVSNLYGYTF. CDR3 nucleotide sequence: TGTGCCAGTAGTACGGTGTCCAATTTGTATGGCTACACCTTC.

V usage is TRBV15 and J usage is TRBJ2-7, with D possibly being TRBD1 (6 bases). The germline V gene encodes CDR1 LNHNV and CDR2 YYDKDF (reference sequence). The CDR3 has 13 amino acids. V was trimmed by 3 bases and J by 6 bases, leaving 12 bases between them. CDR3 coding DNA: TGTGCCACCAGCAGCAGGGGCCCGACCGAGCAGTACGTC. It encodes CATSSRGPTEQYV.

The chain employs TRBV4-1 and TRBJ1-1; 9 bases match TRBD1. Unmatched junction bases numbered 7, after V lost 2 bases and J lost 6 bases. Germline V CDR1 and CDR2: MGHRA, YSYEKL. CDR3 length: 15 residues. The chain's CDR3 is CASSQKRDRASEAFF. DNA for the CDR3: TGCGCCAGCAGCCAAAAACGGGACAGGGCTTCTGAAGCTTTCTTT.

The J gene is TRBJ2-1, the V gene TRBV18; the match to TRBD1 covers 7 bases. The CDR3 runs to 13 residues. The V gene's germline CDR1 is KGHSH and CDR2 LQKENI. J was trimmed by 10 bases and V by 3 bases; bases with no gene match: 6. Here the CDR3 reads CASSPGTDGEQFF. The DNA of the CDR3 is TGTGCCAGCTCACCTGGGACAGACGGGGAGCAGTTCTTC.

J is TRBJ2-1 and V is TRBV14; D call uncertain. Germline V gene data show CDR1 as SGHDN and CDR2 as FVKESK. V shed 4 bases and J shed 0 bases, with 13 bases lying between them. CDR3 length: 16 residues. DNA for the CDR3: TGTGCCAGCAGCCCTTTTCCCAAGAGCTCCTACAATGAGCAGTTCTTC. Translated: CASSPFPKSSYNEQFF.

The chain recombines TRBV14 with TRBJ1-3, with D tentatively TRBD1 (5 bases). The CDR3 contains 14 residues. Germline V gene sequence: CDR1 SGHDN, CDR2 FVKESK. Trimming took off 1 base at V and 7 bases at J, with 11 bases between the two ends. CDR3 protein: CASSQGPGSNTIYF. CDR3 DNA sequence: TGTGCCAGCAGCCAAGGTCCAGGGTCCAACACCATATATTTT. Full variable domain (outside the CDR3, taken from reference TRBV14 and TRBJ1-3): EAGVTQFPSHSVIEKGQTVTLRCDPISGHDNLYWYRRVMGKEIKFLLHFVKESKQDESGMPNNRFLAERTGGTYSTLKVQPAELEDSGVYFCASSQGPGSNTIYFGEGSWLTVV.

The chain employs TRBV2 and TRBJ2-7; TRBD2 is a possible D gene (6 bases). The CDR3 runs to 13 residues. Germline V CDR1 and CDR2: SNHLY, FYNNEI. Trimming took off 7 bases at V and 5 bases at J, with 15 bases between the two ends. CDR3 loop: CASTREFAHEQYV. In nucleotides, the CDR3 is TGTGCCAGCACTCGGGAGTTTGCCCACGAGCAGTACGTC.

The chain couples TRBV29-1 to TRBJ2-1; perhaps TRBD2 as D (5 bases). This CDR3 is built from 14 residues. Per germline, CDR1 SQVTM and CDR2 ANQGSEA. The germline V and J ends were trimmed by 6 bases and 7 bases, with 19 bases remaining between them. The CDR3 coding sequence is TGCAGCGTACGTCAAAACGGGATAGAAAATGAGCAGTTCTTC. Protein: CSVRQNGIENEQFF.

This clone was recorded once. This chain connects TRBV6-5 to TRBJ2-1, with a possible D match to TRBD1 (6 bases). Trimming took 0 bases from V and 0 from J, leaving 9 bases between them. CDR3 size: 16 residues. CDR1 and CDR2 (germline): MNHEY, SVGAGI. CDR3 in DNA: TGTGCCAGCAGTTACTCGAGGGGGAGCTCCTACAATGAGCAGTTCTTC. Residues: CASSYSRGSSYNEQFF.

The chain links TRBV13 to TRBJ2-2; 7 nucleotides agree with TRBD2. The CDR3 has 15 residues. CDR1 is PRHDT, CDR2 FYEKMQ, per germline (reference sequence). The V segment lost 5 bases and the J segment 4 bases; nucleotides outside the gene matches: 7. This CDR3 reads CASSRTSFGTGELFF. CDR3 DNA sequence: TGTGCCAGCAGCAGGACTAGTTTTGGCACCGGGGAGCTGTTTTTT.

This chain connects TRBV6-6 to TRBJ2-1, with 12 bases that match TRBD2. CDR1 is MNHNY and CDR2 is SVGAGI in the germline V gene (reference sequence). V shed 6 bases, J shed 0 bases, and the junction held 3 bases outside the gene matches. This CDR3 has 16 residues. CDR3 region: CASRGLAGSSYNEQFF. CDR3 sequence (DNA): TGTGCCAGCAGGGGACTAGCGGGTAGCTCCTACAATGAGCAGTTCTTC.

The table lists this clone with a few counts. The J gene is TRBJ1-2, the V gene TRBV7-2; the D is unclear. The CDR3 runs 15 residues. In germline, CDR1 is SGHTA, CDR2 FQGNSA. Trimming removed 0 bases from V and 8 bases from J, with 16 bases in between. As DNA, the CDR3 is TGTGCCAGCAGCTTAGCGTGGGTAACAGCTGGGGGCTACACCTTC. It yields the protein CASSLAWVTAGGYTF.

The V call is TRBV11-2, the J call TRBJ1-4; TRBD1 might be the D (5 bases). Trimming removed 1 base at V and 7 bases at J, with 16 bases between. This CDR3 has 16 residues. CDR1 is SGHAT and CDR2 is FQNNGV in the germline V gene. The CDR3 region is CASSLVRGTGAEKLFF. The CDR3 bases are TGTGCCAGCAGCTTAGTCCGAGGGACGGGAGCTGAAAAACTGTTTTTT.

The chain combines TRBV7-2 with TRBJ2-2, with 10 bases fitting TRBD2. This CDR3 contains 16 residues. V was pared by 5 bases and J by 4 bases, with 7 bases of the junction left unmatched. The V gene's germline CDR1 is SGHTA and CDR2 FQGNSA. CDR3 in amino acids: CASSQPSGRSTGELFF. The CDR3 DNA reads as TGTGCCAGCAGCCAGCCTAGCGGGAGAAGCACCGGGGAGCTGTTTTTT.

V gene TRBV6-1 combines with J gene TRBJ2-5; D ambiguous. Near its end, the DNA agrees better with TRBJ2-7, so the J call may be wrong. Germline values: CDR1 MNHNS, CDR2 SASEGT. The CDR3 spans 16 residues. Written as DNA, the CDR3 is TGTGCCAGCAGTGAAGAAACAGTAACACACTCCTACGAGCAGTACTTC. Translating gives CASSEETVTHSYEQYF.

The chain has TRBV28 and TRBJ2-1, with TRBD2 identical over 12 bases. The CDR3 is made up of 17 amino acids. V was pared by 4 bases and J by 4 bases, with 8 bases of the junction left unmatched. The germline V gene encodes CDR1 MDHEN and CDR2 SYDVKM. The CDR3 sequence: CASSSFRTSGKYNEQFF. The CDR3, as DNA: TGTGCCAGCAGTTCGTTTCGGACTAGCGGGAAGTACAATGAGCAGTTCTTC.

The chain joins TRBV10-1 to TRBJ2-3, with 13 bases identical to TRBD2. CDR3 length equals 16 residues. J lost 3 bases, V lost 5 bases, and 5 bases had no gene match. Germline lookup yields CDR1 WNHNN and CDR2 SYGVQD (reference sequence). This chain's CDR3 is CASSPGLAGATDTQYF. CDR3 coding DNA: TGCGCCAGCAGTCCAGGACTAGCGGGAGCAACAGATACGCAGTATTTT.

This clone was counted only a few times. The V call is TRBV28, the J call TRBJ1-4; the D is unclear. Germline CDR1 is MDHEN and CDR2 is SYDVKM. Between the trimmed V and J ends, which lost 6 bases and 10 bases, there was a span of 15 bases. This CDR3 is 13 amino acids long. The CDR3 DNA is TGTGCCAGCAGAGACCGCTCCCGGGGAAAACTGTTTTTT. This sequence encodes CASRDRSRGKLFF.

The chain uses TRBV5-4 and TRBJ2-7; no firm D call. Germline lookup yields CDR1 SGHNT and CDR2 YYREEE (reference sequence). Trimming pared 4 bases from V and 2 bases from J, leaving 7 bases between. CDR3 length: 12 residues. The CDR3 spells CASSGGAYEQYF. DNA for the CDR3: TGTGCCAGCAGCGGCGGAGCCTACGAGCAGTACTTC.

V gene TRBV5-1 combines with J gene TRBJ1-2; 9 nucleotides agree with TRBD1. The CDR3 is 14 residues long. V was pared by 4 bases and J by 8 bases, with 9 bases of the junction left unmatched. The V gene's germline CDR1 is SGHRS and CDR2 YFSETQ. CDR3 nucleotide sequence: TGCGCCAGCAGCCACGGGACAGGGTCGGAAGGCTACACCTTC. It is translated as CASSHGTGSEGYTF.

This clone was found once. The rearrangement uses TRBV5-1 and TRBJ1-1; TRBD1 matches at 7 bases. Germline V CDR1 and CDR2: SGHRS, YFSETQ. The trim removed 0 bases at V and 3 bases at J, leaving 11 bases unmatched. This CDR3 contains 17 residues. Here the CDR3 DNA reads TGCGCCAGCAGCTTGGCCAGTTTCCGGGACAGCCACACTGAAGCTTTCTTT. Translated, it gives CASSLASFRDSHTEAFF. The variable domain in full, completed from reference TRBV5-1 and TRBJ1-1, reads KAGVTQTPRYLIKTRGQQVTLSCSPISGHRSVSWYQQTPGQGLQFLFEYFSETQRNKGNFPGRFSGRQFSNSRSEMNVSTLELGDSALYLCASSLASFRDSHTEAFFGQGTRLTVV.

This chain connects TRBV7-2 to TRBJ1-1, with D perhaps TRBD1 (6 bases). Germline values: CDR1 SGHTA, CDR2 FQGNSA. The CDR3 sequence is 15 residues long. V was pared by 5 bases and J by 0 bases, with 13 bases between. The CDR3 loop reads CASSPPGTLNTEAFF. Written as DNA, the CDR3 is TGTGCCAGCAGCCCCCCCGGGACACTGAACACTGAAGCTTTCTTT.

This CDR3 is CASSSRAGVGTEAFF. As DNA, the CDR3 is TGTGCCAGCAGCTCCCGCGCGGGCGTAGGGACTGAAGCTTTCTTT. The chain has TRBV9 and TRBJ1-1; D is undetermined. The CDR3 has 15 amino acids. Germline V gene sequence: CDR1 SGDLS, CDR2 YYNGEE. Trimming left V 4 bases short and J 5 bases short, with 18 bases between. The full variable domain, completed using reference TRBV9 and TRBJ1-1, is DSGVTQTPKHLITATGQRVTLRCSPRSGDLSVYWYQQSLDQGLQFLIQYYNGEERAKGNILERFSAQQFPDLHSELNLSSLELGDSALYFCASSSRAGVGTEAFFGQGTRLTVV.

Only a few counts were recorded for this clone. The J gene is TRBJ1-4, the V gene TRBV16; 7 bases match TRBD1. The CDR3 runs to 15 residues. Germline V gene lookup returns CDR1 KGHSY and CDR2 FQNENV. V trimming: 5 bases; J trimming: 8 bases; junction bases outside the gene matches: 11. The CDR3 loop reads CASSARTGRGEKLFF. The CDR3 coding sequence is TGTGCCAGCAGCGCGCGGACAGGTCGCGGGGAAAAACTGTTTTTT. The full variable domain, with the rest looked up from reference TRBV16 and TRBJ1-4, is GEEVAQTPKHLVRGEGQKAKLYCAPIKGHSYVFWYQQVLKNEFKFLISFQNENVFDETGMPKERFSAKCLPNSPCSLEIQATKLEDSAVYFCASSARTGRGEKLFFGSGTQLSVL.